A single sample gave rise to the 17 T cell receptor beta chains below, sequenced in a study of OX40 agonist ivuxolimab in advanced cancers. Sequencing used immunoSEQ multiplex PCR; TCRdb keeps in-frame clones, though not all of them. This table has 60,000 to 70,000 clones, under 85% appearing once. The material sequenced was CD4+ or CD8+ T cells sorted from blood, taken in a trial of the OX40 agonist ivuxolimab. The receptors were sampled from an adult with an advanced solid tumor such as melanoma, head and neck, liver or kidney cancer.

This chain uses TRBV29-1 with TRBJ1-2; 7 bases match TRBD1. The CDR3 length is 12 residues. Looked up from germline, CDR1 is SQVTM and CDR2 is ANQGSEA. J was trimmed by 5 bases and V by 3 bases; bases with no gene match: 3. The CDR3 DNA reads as TGCAGCGTTGACGTGACAGGGTATGGCTACACCTTC. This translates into CSVDVTGYGYTF.

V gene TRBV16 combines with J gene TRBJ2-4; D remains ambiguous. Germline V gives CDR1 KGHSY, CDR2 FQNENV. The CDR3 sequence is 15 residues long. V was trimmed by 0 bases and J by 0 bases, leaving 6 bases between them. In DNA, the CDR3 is TGTGCCAGCAGCCAATCTGGGGTAGCCAAAAACATTCAGTACTTC. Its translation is CASSQSGVAKNIQYF.

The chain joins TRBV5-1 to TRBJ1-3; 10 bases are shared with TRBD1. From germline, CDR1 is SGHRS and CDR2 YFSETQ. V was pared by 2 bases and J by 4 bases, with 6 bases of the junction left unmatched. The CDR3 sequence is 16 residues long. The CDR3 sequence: CASSFGTGETGNTIYF. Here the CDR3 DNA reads TGCGCCAGCAGCTTCGGGACAGGGGAGACCGGAAACACCATATATTTT.

CDR3 in amino acids: CASSGQGATNEKLFF. The CDR3, as DNA: TGTGCCAGCAGTGGACAGGGAGCAACTAATGAAAAACTGTTTTTT. The chain combines TRBV25-1 with TRBJ1-4, with 7 bases that match TRBD1. The V gene's germline CDR1 is MGHDK and CDR2 SYGVNS. This CDR3 has 15 amino acids. Trimming cost V 4 bases and J 0 bases; bases outside gene matches: 2.

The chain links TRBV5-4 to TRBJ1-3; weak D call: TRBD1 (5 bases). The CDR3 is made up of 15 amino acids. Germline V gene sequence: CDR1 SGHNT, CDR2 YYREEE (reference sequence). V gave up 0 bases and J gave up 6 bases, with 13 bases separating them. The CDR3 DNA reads TGTGCCAGCAGCTTGGGGGGACCCGGGGTAAACACCATATATTTT. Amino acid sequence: CASSLGGPGVNTIYF.

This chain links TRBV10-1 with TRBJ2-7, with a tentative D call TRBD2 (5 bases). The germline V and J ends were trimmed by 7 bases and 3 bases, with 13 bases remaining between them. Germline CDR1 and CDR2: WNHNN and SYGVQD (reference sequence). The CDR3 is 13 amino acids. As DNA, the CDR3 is TGCGCCAGCAACGAGGGAACGCTCTACGAGCAGTACTTC. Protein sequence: CASNEGTLYEQYF.

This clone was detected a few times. The CDR3 DNA reads as TGTGCCAGCAGTTTATCCCAGGAATCGAACACCGGGGAGCTGTTTTTT. Protein sequence: CASSLSQESNTGELFF. The chain couples TRBV27 to TRBJ2-2; D remains unclear. The germline V gene has CDR1 MNHEY and CDR2 SMNVEV (reference sequence). This CDR3 region has 16 residues. The V gene lost 0 bases and the J gene lost 0 bases, with 8 bases spanning the gap.

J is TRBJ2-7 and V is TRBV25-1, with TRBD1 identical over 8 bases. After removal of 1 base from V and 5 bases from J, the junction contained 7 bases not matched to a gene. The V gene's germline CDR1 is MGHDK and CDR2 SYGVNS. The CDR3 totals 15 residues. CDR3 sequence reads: CASSESGRGPNEQYF. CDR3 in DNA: TGTGCCAGCAGTGAATCGGGCAGGGGGCCAAACGAGCAGTACTTC.

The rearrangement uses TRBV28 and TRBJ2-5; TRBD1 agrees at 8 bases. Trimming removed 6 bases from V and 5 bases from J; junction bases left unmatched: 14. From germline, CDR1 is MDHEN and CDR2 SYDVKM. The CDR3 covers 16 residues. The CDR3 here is CASSPQTGAWGETQYF. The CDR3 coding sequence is TGTGCCAGCAGCCCTCAGACAGGGGCCTGGGGGGAGACCCAGTACTTC.

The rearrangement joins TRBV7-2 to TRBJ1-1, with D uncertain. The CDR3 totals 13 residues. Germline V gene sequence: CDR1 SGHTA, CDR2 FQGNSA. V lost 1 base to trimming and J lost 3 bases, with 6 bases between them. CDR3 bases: TGTGCCAGCAGCTTAGAAGTCCACACTGAAGCTTTCTTT. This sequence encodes CASSLEVHTEAFF.

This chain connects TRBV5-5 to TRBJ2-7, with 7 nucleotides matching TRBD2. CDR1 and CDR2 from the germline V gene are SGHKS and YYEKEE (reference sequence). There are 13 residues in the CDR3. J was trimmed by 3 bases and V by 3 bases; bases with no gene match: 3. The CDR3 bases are TGTGCCAGCAGCTGGGAGGGCCTCTACGAGCAGTACTTC. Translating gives CASSWEGLYEQYF.

The CDR3 loop is CASSLADQETQYF. The CDR3 DNA reads TGCGCCAGCAGCTTGGCAGACCAAGAGACCCAGTACTTC. The chain employs TRBV5-1 and TRBJ2-5; no firm D call. Germline lookup yields CDR1 SGHRS and CDR2 YFSETQ. Trimming stripped 0 bases from V and 0 bases from J, with 3 bases between. The CDR3 is made up of 13 amino acids.

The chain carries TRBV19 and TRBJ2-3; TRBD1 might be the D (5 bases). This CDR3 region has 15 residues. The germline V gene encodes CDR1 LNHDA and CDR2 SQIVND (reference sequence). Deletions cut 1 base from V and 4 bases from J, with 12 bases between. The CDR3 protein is CASSIAQGMADTQYF. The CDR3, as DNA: TGTGCCAGTAGTATAGCCCAGGGTATGGCAGATACGCAGTATTTT.

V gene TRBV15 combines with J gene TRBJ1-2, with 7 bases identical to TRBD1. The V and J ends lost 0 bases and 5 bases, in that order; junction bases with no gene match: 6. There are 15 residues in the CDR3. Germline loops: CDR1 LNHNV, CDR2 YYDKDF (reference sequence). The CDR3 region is CATSRDPQGVYGYTF. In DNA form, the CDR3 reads TGTGCCACCAGCAGAGATCCCCAGGGGGTGTATGGCTACACCTTC.

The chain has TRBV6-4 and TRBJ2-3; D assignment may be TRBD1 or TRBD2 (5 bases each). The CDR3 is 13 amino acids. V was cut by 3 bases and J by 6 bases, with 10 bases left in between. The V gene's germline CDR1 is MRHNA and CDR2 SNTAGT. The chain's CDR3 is CASSDRWGDTQYF. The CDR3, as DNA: TGTGCCAGCAGTGATCGATGGGGGGATACGCAGTATTTT.

The CDR3 reads CASSVGTNQETQYF. CDR3 sequence (DNA): TGTGCCAGCAGCGTAGGGACTAACCAAGAGACCCAGTACTTC. V usage is TRBV28 and J usage is TRBJ2-5, with 7 nucleotides matching TRBD2. Losses at the gene ends were 6 bases for V and 0 bases for J; bases not matched to a gene: 4. The CDR3 is made up of 14 amino acids. Germline V gives CDR1 MDHEN, CDR2 SYDVKM.

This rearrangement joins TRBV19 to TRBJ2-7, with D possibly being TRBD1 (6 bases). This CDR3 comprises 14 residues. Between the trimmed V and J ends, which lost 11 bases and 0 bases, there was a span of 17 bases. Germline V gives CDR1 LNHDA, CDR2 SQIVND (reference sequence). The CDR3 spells CAPRAGAISYEQYF. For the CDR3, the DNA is TGTGCCCCGAGGGCAGGGGCGATCTCCTACGAGCAGTACTTC. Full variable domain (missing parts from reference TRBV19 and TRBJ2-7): DGGITQSPKYLFRKEGQNVTLSCEQNLNHDAMYWYRQDPGQGLRLIYYSQIVNDFQKGDIAEGYSVSREKKESFPLTVTSAQKNPTAFYLCAPRAGAISYEQYFGPGTRLTVT.